Listed below are T cell receptor beta chains from one sample, sequenced in a study of cytomegalovirus exposure and HLA in healthy donors. Using immunoSEQ multiplex PCR, the repertoire was profiled, and TCRdb retains in-frame clones only, with some absent. The sample has 150,000 to 190,000 clones, roughly 75% seen once. Sequencing input: PBMCs. The receptor set was obtained from a man aged 18-30 years in good health and CMV-seronegative. CDR3s include the opening cysteine and the closing phenylalanine or tryptophan. A D gene is named only where the DNA matches it firmly. The size of a clone is reported for some rows only, either as once, few or many, or as a class for expanded clones.

d_call j_call v_call clone_size cdr3_aa cdr3_nt
TRBD1 TRBJ2-2 TRBV14 once CASSLGTGLVRLFF TGTGCCAGCAGCCTCGGGACAGGACTTGTGCGTCTGTTTTTT
TRBD2 TRBJ2-1 TRBV7-9 - CAILRLADNEQFF TGTGCCATACTGAGACTAGCGGACAATGAGCAGTTCTTC
- TRBJ1-2 TRBV28 - CASSSQSATGSTYGYTF TGTGCCAGCAGTTCCCAATCTGCAACAGGTTCAACATATGGCTACACCTTC
TRBD2 TRBJ2-3 TRBV10-3 - CAIRSSRLAGDGDTQYF TGTGCCATCAGATCTTCCCGTCTGGCGGGAGATGGAGATACGCAGTATTTT
- TRBJ1-1 TRBV4-1 - CASSQVWGVGSTEAFF TGCGCCAGCAGCCAAGTCTGGGGGGTAGGTAGCACTGAAGCTTTCTTT
- TRBJ1-5 TRBV6-1 - CASTGDRTNQPQHF TGTGCCAGCACTGGTGACAGAACCAATCAGCCCCAGCATTTT
TRBD1 TRBJ2-5 TRBV5-1 - CASSPWTGGLETQYF TGCGCCAGCAGCCCATGGACAGGGGGTTTGGAGACCCAGTACTTC
- TRBJ1-3 TRBV7-2 - CASSSGSGNTIYF TGTGCCAGCAGCTCCGGGTCTGGAAACACCATATATTTT
TRBD2 TRBJ2-5 TRBV7-2 - CASSPPGLAGQETQYF TGTGCCAGCAGTCCGCCGGGACTAGCGGGGCAAGAGACCCAGTACTTC
- TRBJ2-5 TRBV11-2 - CASGSPGYQETQYF TGTGCCAGCGGATCACCAGGTTACCAAGAGACCCAGTACTTC
- TRBJ2-3 TRBV10-1 - CASSDASGSSTDTQYF TGCGCCAGCAGCGACGCTAGTGGATCTAGCACAGATACGCAGTATTTT
- TRBJ1-1 TRBV27 - CASSWNSPNTEAFF TGTGCCAGCAGTTGGAACAGCCCGAACACTGAAGCTTTCTTT
- TRBJ1-5 TRBV7-9 - CSSSPPNREGQPQHF TGTTCCAGCAGCCCGCCGAACAGGGAAGGTCAGCCCCAGCATTTT
- TRBJ2-1 TRBV9 - CASSVGSEEQFF TGTGCCAGCAGCGTCGGTAGTGAGGAGCAGTTCTTC
- TRBJ2-2 TRBV7-9 few CASSPSPGETGELFF TGTGCCAGCAGCCCAAGTCCAGGGGAAACCGGGGAGCTGTTTTTT
- TRBJ1-1 TRBV18 - CASSPARGNTEAFF TGTGCCAGCTCACCAGCAAGGGGGAACACTGAAGCTTTCTTT
TRBD1 TRBJ1-4 TRBV28 - CASSPPGQGSATNEKLFF TGTGCCAGCAGTCCACCGGGACAGGGTTCCGCAACTAATGAAAAACTGTTTTTT
- TRBJ2-2 TRBV11-2 - CASRRAYTDTGELFF TGTGCCAGCCGGCGGGCCTACACAGACACCGGGGAGCTGTTTTTT
TRBD2 TRBJ2-2 TRBV5-1 - CASSLGPGLANTGELFF TGCGCCAGCAGCTTGGGCCCGGGACTAGCGAACACCGGGGAGCTGTTTTTT
- TRBJ2-5 TRBV5-5 - CASSNLPVAEQETQYF TGTGCCAGCAGTAATCTCCCTGTGGCGGAGCAAGAGACCCAGTACTTC
- TRBJ2-5 TRBV18 few CASSPTQETQYF TGTGCCAGCTCGCCCACTCAAGAGACCCAGTACTTC
TRBD1 TRBJ1-1 TRBV7-9 few CASSLALTGEGAFF TGTGCCAGCAGCTTAGCGCTAACAGGGGAAGGTGCTTTCTTT
- TRBJ1-5 TRBV7-8 - CASSLRGQPVNSNQPQHF TGTGCCAGCAGCTTACGTGGACAGCCCGTTAATAGCAATCAGCCCCAGCATTTT
- TRBJ2-3 TRBV2 - CASRRSTVSHETFTDTQYF TGTGCCAGCAGGAGAAGTACAGTTTCCCACGAGACCTTCACAGATACGCAGTATTTT
TRBD1 TRBJ1-1 TRBV18 - CASSPTGQGSMNTEAFF TGTGCCAGCTCACCAACAGGACAGGGGTCTATGAACACTGAAGCTTTCTTT
TRBD2 TRBJ2-7 TRBV19 few CASSIGGRASYEQYF TGTGCCAGTAGTATAGGCGGGAGGGCCTCCTACGAGCAGTACTTC
TRBD2 TRBJ2-1 TRBV19 few CASSIGTSKIYNEQFF TGTGCCAGTAGTATCGGGACTAGCAAAATCTACAATGAGCAGTTCTTC
TRBD1 TRBJ2-2 TRBV6-6 once CASRWGQGGLFF TGTGCCAGCAGATGGGGACAGGGGGGGCTGTTTTTT
TRBD1 TRBJ1-1 TRBV2 - CASSGTGLMNTEAFF TGTGCCAGCAGTGGGACAGGGCTAATGAACACTGAAGCTTTCTTT
- TRBJ1-3 TRBV9 - CASSPRQFSGNTIYF TGTGCCAGCAGCCCTCGACAGTTCTCTGGAAACACCATATATTTT
- TRBJ2-5 TRBV4-1 - CASSEKNQETQYF TGCGCCAGCAGCGAGAAGAACCAAGAGACCCAGTACTTC
TRBD2 TRBJ2-2 TRBV18 - CASSLGLAGVPNTGELFF TGTGCCAGCTCACTCGGACTAGCGGGAGTTCCGAACACCGGGGAGCTGTTTTTT
TRBD1 TRBJ2-2 TRBV4-1 - CASSSDRVYSGELFF TGCGCCAGCAGCTCTGACAGGGTGTATTCCGGGGAGCTGTTTTTT
- TRBJ2-1 TRBV6-6 - CASTVQSSYNEQFF TGTGCCAGCACGGTACAGAGCTCCTACAATGAGCAGTTCTTC
TRBD2 TRBJ2-7 TRBV28 - CASSGGGGGNEQYF TGTGCCAGCAGTGGGGGGGGTGGAGGGAACGAGCAGTACTTC
- TRBJ1-5 TRBV28 few CASGRGNQPQHF TGTGCCAGCGGCAGGGGCAATCAGCCCCAGCATTTT
TRBD1 TRBJ1-2 TRBV27 - CASSPPGQGAVGYAF TGTGCCAGCAGTCCCCCGGGACAGGGGGCGGTAGGCTACGCCTTC
TRBD1 TRBJ2-2 TRBV28 - CASSTTGGYTGELFF TGTGCGTCCTCTACGACAGGGGGCTACACCGGGGAGCTGTTTTTT
TRBD2 TRBJ2-1 TRBV7-2 - CASSFAPGSGRAGEQFF TGTGCCAGCAGCTTTGCCCCCGGCAGCGGGAGGGCCGGTGAGCAGTTCTTC
TRBD2 TRBJ2-1 TRBV10-1 - CASSDTNGLAGYEQFF TGCGCCAGCAGTGACACGAACGGACTAGCGGGTTATGAGCAGTTCTTC
- TRBJ2-2 TRBV4-1 - CASSQPTRGSGELFF TGCGCCAGCAGCCAACCTACACGGGGGTCCGGGGAGCTGTTTTTT